This TCR beta chain derives from a study of response to subunit inactivated influenza vaccine. This clonotype was found once. Its antigen is undetermined. General study findings and limits: The authors proposed limited new T cell recruitment per seasonal influenza vaccination.

Germline-derived CDR1 and CDR2 are SGHNT and YENEEA. The CDR3 has 15 amino acids. With 2 bases removed from V and 6 bases from J, the gap between germline ends came to 13 bases. TCRdb passed the RT-PCR reads through MiXCR, listing each CDR3 protein once. The sample contains about 160,000 distinct CDR3 sequences, roughly a tenth of which appear only once. This sequence was found in a middle-aged man who received an inactivated influenza vaccine. The chain joins TRBV11-3 to TRBJ2-2, with D perhaps matching TRBD2 (6 bases). The sample in question was non-naive T cells sorted from PBMCs, obtained about 40 days after vaccination. CDR3 amino acids: CASSLSGSSAGELFF. As DNA, the CDR3 is TGTGCCAGCAGCTTATCCGGGAGTAGCGCCGGGGAGCTGTTTTTT.